This T cell receptor (beta chain) was captured by sequencing in a study of T cell changes during pregnancy in multiple sclerosis. Sequenced by immunoSEQ multiplex PCR; TCRdb stores in-frame clones only, minus some. The sample includes about 73,000 clones, 85% to 95% of them seen just once. Germline values: CDR1 LGHNA, CDR2 YSLEER. Trimming took 3 bases from V and 0 from J, leaving 12 bases between them. CDR3 size: 16 residues. This sequence originates from a female donor in good health, enrolled as a control in a pregnancy study. The specimen was peripheral blood, collected in the second trimester of pregnancy. This chain links TRBV4-3 with TRBJ1-3; D might be TRBD1 (6 bases). The CDR3 sequence is CASSQATGSSGNTIYF. CDR3 nucleotide sequence: TGCGCCAGCAGCCAGGCTACAGGGAGCTCTGGAAACACCATATATTTT.